This TCR beta chain was identified in a study of blood T cell repertoires in COVID-19. Authors' analysis steps: The assay estimated nucleated cells by amplifying reference gene primers. TCRdb's copy holds only in-frame clones and misses some; the assay was immunoSEQ multiplex PCR. The DNA gave D and trimming, while V, J and clone size come from that table. The sample carries roughly 500,000 clones, more than 75% recorded once. This clone was seen a single time. V was trimmed by 0 bases and J by 4 bases, leaving 6 bases between them. The CDR3 runs to 13 residues. The germline CDR1 and CDR2 sequences are SGHRS and YFSETQ.

Sample: PBMCs or T cells enriched from blood (not recorded which). V is TRBV5-1 and J is TRBJ2-3, with D unresolved. The receptor was isolated from a middle-aged woman who had recovered from COVID-19. CDR3 amino acids: CASSLVSADTQYF. The CDR3 region has the DNA TGCGCCAGCAGCTTGGTGTCGGCAGATACGCAGTATTTT.